The rows below give T cell receptor beta chains drawn from one sample of a study of OX40 agonist ivuxolimab in advanced cancers. Generated by immunoSEQ multiplex PCR, the TCRdb table keeps only in-frame clones and is missing some. The sample holds roughly 48,000 clones, about 88% seen once. Sequencing was performed on CD4+ or CD8+ T cells sorted from blood, taken in a trial of the OX40 agonist ivuxolimab. Receptor source: an adult with an advanced solid tumor such as melanoma, head and neck, liver or kidney cancer. Each CDR3 is given with its conserved first and last residue. The D gene is left open where the match is weak. Not every row has a clone size; where given, it reads once, few, many or a size class.

v_call	clone_size	j_call	d_call	cdr3_aa	cdr3_nt
TRBV11-3	-	TRBJ1-1	-	CASSHSGPEAFF	TGTGCCAGCAGCCATTCGGGTCCTGAAGCTTTCTTT
TRBV5-4	once	TRBJ1-3	-	CASSSKVGFAGNTIYF	TGTGCCAGCAGCTCGAAAGTAGGGTTTGCTGGAAACACCATATATTTT
TRBV5-1	-	TRBJ2-1	-	CASSLGQSSYNEQFF	TGCGCCAGCAGCTTGGGACAGAGCTCCTACAATGAGCAGTTCTTC
TRBV7-3	-	TRBJ1-1	-	CASSPTGGGRGTEAFF	TGTGCCAGCAGCCCTACAGGAGGGGGACGCGGCACTGAAGCTTTCTTT
TRBV7-2	once	TRBJ2-7	-	CASSLEVGSSYEQYF	TGTGCCAGCAGCTTAGAAGTGGGGAGCTCCTACGAGCAGTACTTC
TRBV19	-	TRBJ1-2	-	CASRLRQGPYGYTF	TGTGCCAGTAGGCTCCGGCAGGGGCCCTATGGCTACACCTTC
TRBV6-5	-	TRBJ2-2	TRBD2	CASSLGREVTGELFF	TGTGCCAGCAGCCTCGGGAGGGAGGTAACCGGGGAGCTGTTTTTT
TRBV19	-	TRBJ2-1	TRBD1	CATRGGGQGLDNEQFF	TGTGCCACTAGAGGGGGCGGACAGGGGCTAGACAATGAGCAGTTCTTC
TRBV19	-	TRBJ1-4	-	CATKEATNEKLFF	TGTGCCACTAAGGAGGCAACTAATGAAAAACTGTTTTTT
TRBV7-8	-	TRBJ1-3	-	CASSLRPQGSVGGNTIYF	TGTGCCAGCAGCTTACGTCCCCAGGGGTCTGTAGGGGGAAACACCATATATTTT
TRBV10-3	-	TRBJ2-2	TRBD1	CAIRPGQGVSGELFF	TGTGCCATCAGACCGGGACAGGGGGTATCCGGGGAGCTGTTTTTT
TRBV7-8	-	TRBJ1-3	-	CASSLRRDVYGNTIYF	TGTGCCAGCAGCTTACGAAGGGACGTTTATGGAAACACCATATATTTT
TRBV6-1	-	TRBJ2-7	TRBD2	CASRPGTIYEQYF	TGTGCCAGCCGCCCAGGGACTATCTACGAGCAGTACTTC
TRBV7-6	-	TRBJ2-2	-	CASSHPSGRDTGELFF	TGTGCCAGCAGCCATCCGTCAGGGCGAGACACCGGGGAGCTGTTTTTT
TRBV18	-	TRBJ1-5	TRBD1	CASSPDRTQPQHF	TGTGCCAGCTCACCGGACAGGACTCAGCCCCAGCATTTT
TRBV27	few	TRBJ2-2	-	CASSFSRGELFF	TGTGCCAGCAGTTTCTCTCGCGGGGAGCTGTTTTTT
TRBV11-2	-	TRBJ2-3	-	CASSLDSSGGDTQYF	TGTGCCAGCAGCTTAGATTCTAGTGGTGGAGATACGCAGTATTTT
TRBV19	-	TRBJ2-7	TRBD2	CASSPMAGVEQYF	TGTGCCAGTAGCCCCATGGCGGGAGTAGAGCAGTACTTC